The 26 T cell receptor beta chains below all came from one sample that was sequenced in a study of Tregs in tolerant kidney transplant recipients. The method was immunoSEQ multiplex PCR; TCRdb's version includes in-frame clones alone and lacks a portion of them. Altogether approximately 260,000 clones are present, more than 65% being singletons, with the ten largest covering about 0.58%. Sequencing was performed on CD4+ T cells from blood. Source of these receptors: a human donor in good health.

The CDR3 sequence: CASIEVLNTEAFF. In DNA, the CDR3 is TGTGCCAGCATCGAGGTACTAAACACTGAAGCTTTCTTT. The chain links TRBV6-1 to TRBJ1-1, with D unclear. Germline CDR1 is MNHNS and CDR2 is SASEGT. Trimming took off 7 bases at V and 2 bases at J, with 11 bases between the two ends. This CDR3 has 13 residues.

The chain combines TRBV19 with TRBJ2-3; a possible D gene is TRBD2 (5 bases). Trimming took 1 base from V and 3 from J, leaving 11 bases between them. The V gene's germline CDR1 is LNHDA and CDR2 SQIVND (reference sequence). The CDR3 runs 15 residues. The CDR3 DNA is TGTGCCAGTAGTATAGGGGGAGTTTTGACAGATACGCAGTATTTT. Encoded protein: CASSIGGVLTDTQYF.

This clone was observed a single time. This chain links TRBV19 with TRBJ1-5; D perhaps matches TRBD1 (6 bases). CDR3 length equals 16 residues. V was cut by 3 bases and J by 6 bases, with 18 bases left in between. Germline CDR1 LNHDA, CDR2 SQIVND (reference sequence). The CDR3 bases are TGTGCCAGTAGTATTAGCTCCGCGGGGGCTGGTCAGCCCCAGCATTTT. This sequence encodes CASSISSAGAGQPQHF.

The V call is TRBV7-3, the J call TRBJ1-3, with D tentatively TRBD1 (5 bases). V dropped 3 bases and J dropped 2 bases, with 8 bases sitting between them. There are 14 residues in the CDR3. Per the germline V gene, CDR1 is SGHTA and CDR2 is FQGTGA. Here the CDR3 DNA reads TGTGCCAGCAGCTTCAGGGCTCCTGGAAACACCATATATTTT. This gives the protein CASSFRAPGNTIYF.

The chain has TRBV6-1 and TRBJ2-3; D gene ambiguous. The CDR3 spans 14 residues. Trimming removed 8 bases from V and 2 bases from J, with 14 bases in between. Germline V gene lookup returns CDR1 MNHNS and CDR2 SASEGT. The chain's CDR3 is CASARGANTDTQYF. CDR3 DNA: TGTGCCAGCGCCCGAGGAGCGAACACAGATACGCAGTATTTT.

J is TRBJ2-1 and V is TRBV9, with 15 bases matching TRBD2. The germline gives CDR1 SGDLS, CDR2 YYNGEE. This CDR3 region has 15 residues. V trimming: 4 bases; J trimming: 15 bases; junction bases outside the gene matches: 11. The CDR3 DNA sequence: TGTGCCAGCAGCTCAGGAGGGACTAGCGGGAGGCCGCTGTTCTTC. Its protein product is CASSSGGTSGRPLFF.

The rearrangement uses TRBV5-1 and TRBJ1-3; D gene uncertain. CDR1 SGHRS and CDR2 YFSETQ come from the germline V gene. Trimming took 4 bases from V and 4 from J, leaving 21 bases between them. The CDR3 length is 17 residues. The CDR3 loop is CASSLEIGEVSGNTIYF. The DNA of the CDR3 is TGCGCCAGCAGCCTAGAAATTGGGGAGGTCTCCGGAAACACCATATATTTT. The full variable domain, its missing parts supplied by reference TRBV5-1 and TRBJ1-3, is KAGVTQTPRYLIKTRGQQVTLSCSPISGHRSVSWYQQTPGQGLQFLFEYFSETQRNKGNFPGRFSGRQFSNSRSEMNVSTLELGDSALYLCASSLEIGEVSGNTIYFGEGSWLTVV.

The chain has TRBV19 and TRBJ1-1, with D unclear. The V end lost 7 bases, the J end lost 0 bases, and 15 bases lay between the germline ends. The CDR3 sequence is 15 residues long. CDR1 and CDR2 from the germline V gene are LNHDA and SQIVND (reference sequence). CDR3 sequence (DNA): TGTGCCAGTACGTGGGCCCGTCAGGTGAACACTGAAGCTTTCTTT. Its protein product is CASTWARQVNTEAFF.

The chain joins TRBV5-1 to TRBJ2-4; the match to TRBD1 covers 10 bases. V was clipped by 1 base and J by 5 bases; unmatched bases: 12. CDR3 length: 18 residues. The V gene's germline CDR1 is SGHRS and CDR2 YFSETQ. The CDR3, as DNA: TGCGCCAGCAGCTTGTTCCATAGACAGGGGGCGGTGGAAAACATTCAGTACTTC. Encoded protein: CASSLFHRQGAVENIQYF. The whole variable domain, remainder taken from reference TRBV5-1 and TRBJ2-4, is KAGVTQTPRYLIKTRGQQVTLSCSPISGHRSVSWYQQTPGQGLQFLFEYFSETQRNKGNFPGRFSGRQFSNSRSEMNVSTLELGDSALYLCASSLFHRQGAVENIQYFGAGTRLSVL.

This clone was seen just once. This chain connects TRBV30 to TRBJ1-2; D is perhaps TRBD1 (5 bases). This CDR3 region has 14 residues. Germline CDR1 is GTSNPN and CDR2 is SVGIG (reference sequence). V lost 0 bases to trimming and J lost 4 bases, with 12 bases between them. CDR3 region: CAWSVPPGLYGYTF. The CDR3 DNA reads TGTGCCTGGAGTGTACCCCCAGGGCTCTATGGCTACACCTTC.

This clone has a single count. J is TRBJ1-4 and V is TRBV15; weak D call: TRBD1 (6 bases). The CDR3 contains 15 residues. Germline values: CDR1 LNHNV, CDR2 YYDKDF (reference sequence). V was pared by 6 bases and J by 3 bases, with 14 bases between. The CDR3 spells CATSGGGLSNEKLFF. In DNA form, the CDR3 reads TGTGCCACCAGTGGCGGGGGCCTGTCTAATGAAAAACTGTTTTTT. The whole variable domain, remainder taken from reference TRBV15 and TRBJ1-4, is DAMVIQNPRYQVTQFGKPVTLSCSQTLNHNVMYWYQQKSSQAPKLLFHYYDKDFNNEADTPDNFQSRRPNTSFCFLDIRSPGLGDTAMYLCATSGGGLSNEKLFFGSGTQLSVL.

This rearrangement joins TRBV5-1 to TRBJ1-1, with D unresolved. The CDR3 covers 17 residues. Deletions cut 0 bases from V and 1 base from J, with 16 bases between. Germline CDR1 and CDR2: SGHRS and YFSETQ. The CDR3 coding sequence is TGCGCCAGCAGCTTGGTCGGGCCGGGTGGCCCGAACACTGAAGCTTTCTTT. This codes for CASSLVGPGGPNTEAFF.

The chain links TRBV7-8 to TRBJ2-2, with 8 positions matching TRBD2. There are 15 residues in the CDR3. V dropped 5 bases and J dropped 7; count of bases not matched to a gene: 9. CDR1 is SGHVS, CDR2 FQNEAQ, per germline. The CDR3 loop is CASSIRTSPNGELFF. The DNA for the CDR3 is TGTGCCAGCAGCATCAGGACTAGCCCAAACGGGGAGCTGTTTTTT. The full variable domain, completed using reference TRBV7-8 and TRBJ2-2, is GAGVSQSPRYKVAKRGQDVALRCDPISGHVSLFWYQQALGQGPEFLTYFQNEAQLDKSGLPSDRFFAERPEGSVSTLKIQRTQQEDSAVYLCASSIRTSPNGELFFGEGSRLTVL.

The chain employs TRBV6-5 and TRBJ2-5; TRBD2 might be the D (6 bases). The J call may not be correct, given that the DNA end is closer to TRBJ2-7. The CDR3 loop spans 14 amino acids. Per germline, CDR1 MNHEY and CDR2 SVGAGI. The CDR3 bases are TGTGCCAGCAGTCAACAGGACTACAACTACGAGCAGTACTTC. As protein: CASSQQDYNYEQYF.

The CDR3 nucleotides read TGTGCCAGCAGTGGGCTGAGCGGGAGTTCCTACAATGAGCAGTTCTTC. Translated: CASSGLSGSSYNEQFF. The chain recombines TRBV6-4 with TRBJ2-1; TRBD2 agrees at 8 bases. Unmatched junction bases numbered 6, after V lost 4 bases and J lost 1 base. Germline lookup yields CDR1 MRHNA and CDR2 SNTAGT. The CDR3 covers 16 residues.

V and J are TRBV7-9 and TRBJ1-2; D unclear. Germline V gives CDR1 SEHNR, CDR2 FQNEAQ (reference sequence). The CDR3 has 13 residues. Deletions cut 1 base from V and 6 bases from J, with 9 bases between. CDR3 nucleotides: TGTGCCAGCAGCTTAGTTCCGAGGGATGGCTACACCTTC. This encodes CASSLVPRDGYTF.

The chain links TRBV4-2 to TRBJ2-3; 7 bases align to TRBD1. J gave up 0 bases and V 4 bases, and 4 bases lay outside the gene matches. CDR1 is LGHNA and CDR2 is YNFKEQ in the germline V gene. The CDR3 has 15 residues. In DNA form, the CDR3 reads TGTGCCAGCAGCCGTCCGGGACAGAGCACAGATACGCAGTATTTT. Amino acids: CASSRPGQSTDTQYF.

This clone was picked up one time. Relative to the germline gene, one junction end is altered; a read error may explain this. The chain links TRBV18 to TRBJ2-7; 9 bases match TRBD2. The CDR3 loop spans 15 amino acids. The V gene's germline CDR1 is KGHSH and CDR2 LQKENI. The CDR3 sequence: CASSPGSGSSYGQYF. The CDR3 DNA follows: TGTGCCAGCTCACCCGGTAGCGGGAGCTCCTACGGGCAGTACTTC. The complete variable domain, with remaining parts taken from reference TRBV18 and TRBJ2-7, reads NAGVMQNPRHLVRRRGQEARLRCSPMKGHSHVYWYRQLPEEGLKFMVYLQKENIIDESGMPKERFSAEFPKEGPSILRIQQVVRGDSAAYFCASSPGSGSSYGQYFGPGTRLTVT.

The chain uses TRBV29-1 and TRBJ2-2, with TRBD1 matching over 9 bases. The trim removed 6 bases at V and 3 bases at J, leaving 5 bases unmatched. CDR1 SQVTM and CDR2 ANQGSEA come from the germline V gene. The CDR3 length is 14 residues. CDR3 coding DNA: TGCAGCGTGACGCGGACAGGGGACACCGGGGAGCTGTTTTTT. Protein: CSVTRTGDTGELFF.

The rearrangement uses TRBV19 and TRBJ2-1; tentatively, D is TRBD1 (5 bases). Germline CDR1 and CDR2: LNHDA and SQIVND (reference sequence). V lost 4 bases, J lost 1 base, and 8 bases lay in between. The CDR3 runs 14 residues. The CDR3 nucleotides read TGTGCCAGTAGTAAACAGGATTCCTACAATGAGCAGTTCTTC. Protein: CASSKQDSYNEQFF.

The CDR3: CASSGQVGNTEAFF. The CDR3 DNA reads TGTGCCAGCAGTGGACAGGTCGGGAACACTGAAGCTTTCTTT. The V call is TRBV25-1, the J call TRBJ1-1; a possible D gene is TRBD1 (6 bases). Trimming took off 4 bases at V and 1 base at J, with 10 bases between the two ends. The germline V gene encodes CDR1 MGHDK and CDR2 SYGVNS. This CDR3 is 14 amino acids long.

The CDR3: CASSPSGQGARGYTF. CDR3 DNA: TGTGCCAGCTCACCATCTGGACAGGGGGCGCGTGGCTACACCTTC. The V call is TRBV18, the J call TRBJ1-2, with TRBD1 matching over 11 bases. Germline V gene data show CDR1 as KGHSH and CDR2 as LQKENI. This CDR3 spans 15 amino acids. V was pared by 2 bases and J by 7 bases, with 6 bases of the junction left unmatched.

The CDR3 loop is CSARVVGEQFF. CDR3 DNA sequence: TGCAGTGCTCGGGTCGTAGGTGAGCAGTTCTTC. The V gene is TRBV20-1, the J gene TRBJ2-1; D uncertain. The CDR3 has 11 amino acids. Germline lookup yields CDR1 DFQATT and CDR2 SNEGSKA (reference sequence). V lost 5 bases and J lost 9, with 11 bases in between.

The chain links TRBV9 to TRBJ2-7; weak D call: TRBD2 (6 bases). This CDR3 comprises 15 residues. Trimming pared 0 bases from V and 0 bases from J, leaving 10 bases between. Germline CDR1 and CDR2: SGDLS and YYNGEE. This CDR3 is CASSVGGRSSYEQYF. CDR3 coding DNA: TGTGCCAGCAGCGTAGGAGGGAGGAGCTCCTACGAGCAGTACTTC.

CDR3 amino acids: CASMGGERLMGYTF. Written as DNA, the CDR3 is TGTGCCAGCATGGGGGGGGAACGGTTAATGGGCTACACCTTC. The chain has TRBV6-5 and TRBJ1-2; D might be TRBD1 (5 bases). The length of the CDR3 is 14 residues. CDR1 and CDR2 (germline): MNHEY, SVGAGI. V was cut by 7 bases and J by 8 bases, with 20 bases left in between.

The chain uses TRBV18 and TRBJ1-6, with no clear D. The V end lost 3 bases, the J end lost 7 bases, and 10 bases lay between the germline ends. Germline V gene data show CDR1 as KGHSH and CDR2 as LQKENI. The CDR3 covers 14 residues. The CDR3 DNA reads TGTGCCAGCTCACCGGGTTGGGCAAATTCACCCCTCCACTTT. Its protein product is CASSPGWANSPLHF. The full variable domain, its missing parts supplied by reference TRBV18 and TRBJ1-6, is NAGVMQNPRHLVRRRGQEARLRCSPMKGHSHVYWYRQLPEEGLKFMVYLQKENIIDESGMPKERFSAEFPKEGPSILRIQQVVRGDSAAYFCASSPGWANSPLHFGNGTRLTVT.